Listed below are T cell receptor beta chains from one sample, sequenced in a study of cytomegalovirus exposure and HLA in healthy donors. This table comes from immunoSEQ multiplex PCR, and its TCRdb copy is limited to in-frame clones, with some not included. The repertoire holds 70,000 to 100,000 clones, with over 75% as singletons. Sequenced input: PBMCs. All receptors derive from a man aged 18 to 30 in good health and CMV-seronegative. CDR3s include the opening cysteine and the closing phenylalanine or tryptophan. The D gene is left open where the match is weak. Only some rows state a clone size, as once, few, many or a class for expanded clones.

J gene,clone size,D gene,V gene,CDR3 protein,CDR3 DNA
TRBJ2-7,once,TRBD1,TRBV5-1,CASSLAGRGLIEQYF,TGCGCCAGCAGCTTGGCAGGCAGGGGGCTGATCGAGCAGTACTTC
TRBJ2-3,-,TRBD2,TRBV2,CASSEAGLASDTQYF,TGTGCCAGCAGTGAAGCCGGACTAGCCTCAGATACGCAGTATTTT
TRBJ2-7,-,-,TRBV4-1,CASSSRDTYSYEQYF,TGCGCCAGCAGCTCCAGGGACACCTACTCCTACGAGCAGTACTTC
TRBJ2-1,-,TRBD2,TRBV10-3,CAIAPNSGGNNEQFF,TGTGCCATAGCTCCTAACAGCGGGGGGAACAATGAGCAGTTCTTC
TRBJ1-2,-,-,TRBV5-8,CASSLNREGGYTF,TGTGCCAGCAGCTTAAACAGGGAGGGCGGCTACACCTTC
TRBJ2-7,-,TRBD2,TRBV30,CAWSAGGLLSEQYF,TGTGCCTGGAGTGCGGGGGGGCTTTTGAGCGAGCAGTACTTC
TRBJ2-7,few,TRBD1,TRBV6-5,CASSLGQSYEQYF,TGTGCCAGCAGTTTGGGACAGTCCTACGAGCAGTACTTC
TRBJ2-2,once,-,TRBV10-1,CASSKGANTGELFF,TGCGCCAGCAGTAAGGGGGCGAACACCGGGGAGCTGTTTTTT
TRBJ1-5,-,-,TRBV7-2,CASSLGQFNQPQHF,TGTGCCAGCAGCTTGGGACAATTCAATCAGCCCCAGCATTTT
TRBJ2-3,-,TRBD2,TRBV10-2,CATALLAGITDTQYF,TGCGCCACCGCACTCCTAGCGGGGATCACAGATACGCAGTATTTT
TRBJ1-4,few,TRBD1,TRBV10-3,CATQEWDRGEKLFF,TGTGCCACCCAGGAGTGGGACAGGGGCGAAAAACTGTTTTTT
TRBJ2-7,-,TRBD2,TRBV6-1,CASSGFSSGGKYSYEQYF,TGTGCCAGCAGTGGCTTCTCTAGCGGGGGCAAATACTCCTACGAGCAGTACTTC
TRBJ1-2,-,TRBD1,TRBV27,CASSFMGTGANYGYTF,TGTGCCAGCAGTTTTATGGGGACAGGGGCTAACTATGGCTACACCTTC
TRBJ2-2,-,TRBD1,TRBV27,CASEDRENTGELFF,TGTGCCAGCGAGGACAGGGAGAACACCGGGGAGCTGTTTTTT
TRBJ2-7,-,TRBD1,TRBV15,CATSRDRGQPSYEQYF,TGTGCCACCAGCAGAGATAGGGGGCAACCCTCCTACGAGCAGTACTTC
TRBJ2-3,-,-,TRBV5-1,CASSEGMGTQYF,TGCGCCAGCAGCGAGGGAATGGGTACGCAGTATTTT
TRBJ2-1,-,TRBD1,TRBV11-2,CASSLAPQGAGADEQFF,TGTGCCAGCAGCTTAGCCCCACAGGGGGCCGGGGCCGATGAGCAGTTCTTC
TRBJ1-5,few,-,TRBV7-9,CASSYQVSGQHF,TGTGCCAGCAGCTACCAAGTCTCGGGACAGCATTTT
TRBJ2-7,-,-,TRBV9,CASSVAGSYEQYF,TGTGCCAGCAGCGTCGCGGGGTCCTACGAGCAGTACTTC
TRBJ2-7,-,-,TRBV9,CASSITGQNEQYF,TGTGCCAGCAGCATAACAGGGCAGAACGAGCAGTACTTC
TRBJ1-1,few,TRBD1,TRBV6-6,CASSLDRGNTEAFF,TGTGCCAGCAGTTTGGACAGGGGGAACACTGAAGCTTTCTTT
TRBJ1-1,few,-,TRBV30,CAWSDGGIAFF,TGTGCCTGGAGTGACGGGGGGATAGCTTTCTTT
TRBJ1-1,-,-,TRBV6-1,CASSPSAGGAEAFF,TGTGCCAGCAGTCCGAGTGCGGGGGGAGCTGAAGCTTTCTTT
TRBJ2-3,-,-,TRBV30,CAWSAGGQPSTDTQYF,TGTGCCTGGAGTGCGGGGGGCCAGCCTAGCACAGATACGCAGTATTTT